What follows are 3 T cell receptor beta chains derived from one specimen sequenced in a study of radiotherapy plus CTLA-4 blockade in lung cancer. Some clones are missing from TCRdb's copy, which holds only in-frame ones; the method was immunoSEQ multiplex PCR. The table records 85,000 to 90,000 clones, more than 75% of them present only once. The source material was peripheral blood, sampled from a patient treated with radiotherapy plus ipilimumab. The receptor set was obtained from a human donor with non-small cell lung cancer that progressed on radiotherapy plus ipilimumab.

V is TRBV5-1 and J is TRBJ1-1, with D perhaps TRBD1 (5 bases). Germline V gene lookup returns CDR1 SGHRS and CDR2 YFSETQ. Trimming removed 0 bases at V and 0 bases at J, with 15 bases between. The CDR3 runs to 17 residues. This chain's CDR3 is CASSLDGWGLMNTEAFF. The CDR3 region has the DNA TGCGCCAGCAGCTTGGACGGGTGGGGCTTAATGAACACTGAAGCTTTCTTT. The full variable domain, in which reference TRBV5-1 and TRBJ1-1 provide the parts outside the CDR3, is KAGVTQTPRYLIKTRGQQVTLSCSPISGHRSVSWYQQTPGQGLQFLFEYFSETQRNKGNFPGRFSGRQFSNSRSEMNVSTLELGDSALYLCASSLDGWGLMNTEAFFGQGTRLTVV.

The chain is built from TRBV7-2 and TRBJ1-2, with a possible D match to TRBD1 (5 bases). Germline values: CDR1 SGHTA, CDR2 FQGNSA. V was cut by 7 bases and J by 4 bases, with 22 bases left in between. CDR3 size: 16 residues. The CDR3 protein is CASTPLGQGGLYGYTF. The CDR3 DNA is TGTGCCAGCACCCCCCTCGGGCAGGGAGGGCTCTATGGCTACACCTTC.

This chain joins TRBV18 and TRBJ1-4; 7 bases agree with TRBD1. V lost 0 bases and J lost 4; bases outside the gene matches: 2. The CDR3 length is 15 residues. Germline CDR1 reads KGHSH; CDR2 reads LQKENI. For the CDR3, the DNA is TGTGCCAGCTCACCACCGGGACAGCTTAATGAAAAACTGTTTTTT. This encodes CASSPPGQLNEKLFF.